This T cell receptor (beta chain) was documented in a study of T cells in Graves' hyperthyroidism and ophthalmopathy. The CDR3 sequence is 17 residues long. The V and J ends lost 4 bases and 0 bases respectively, with 18 bases between them. CDR1 is MNHEY and CDR2 is SVGAGI in the germline V gene. TCR beta CDR3 sequences were amplified from RNA transcripts. First-round RT-PCR of the TCR CDR3 relied on the HTBI primer set. TCRdb recomputed calls from the multiplex PCR reads with MiXCR, one row per CDR3 protein. Among about 53,000 distinct CDR3 sequences listed, 40% to 55% were seen once. This clonotype was picked up many times.

The receptor was derived from a woman between 25 and 40 years old with Graves' ophthalmopathy. The sample consisted of blood. The chain recombines TRBV6-5 with TRBJ1-2, with D uncertain. DNA of the CDR3: TGTGCCAGCAGTTCTTACCCACGACGGACCGCTAACTATGGCTACACCTTC. Translating it yields CASSSYPRRTANYGYTF.